The T cell receptor beta chain described here comes from a study of cytomegalovirus exposure and HLA in healthy donors. Findings and limits, study-wide: Per published reports, the classifier diagnosed cytomegalovirus status with high specificity and sensitivity.

The primer mix had 60 Vbeta and 13 Jbeta primers. Only in-frame clones appear in the TCRdb table, and some are missing; sequencing was by immunoSEQ multiplex PCR. The sample consists of about 150,000 clones, about 74% of them appearing once. Regarding this clone: Its antigen is currently unknown.

This CDR3 region has 15 residues. From germline, CDR1 is SNHLY and CDR2 FYNNEI. Germline trimming cut 7 bases from V and 4 bases from J; bases unmatched to any gene: 10. Sample: PBMCs. The source of this sequence is a woman aged 40 to 50 in good health and CMV-seronegative. This chain connects TRBV2 to TRBJ1-2, with 9 bases identical to TRBD1. The CDR3 DNA sequence: TGTGCCAGCACTCTGGGACAGGGTTTGAGCTATGGCTACACCTTC. This codes for CASTLGQGLSYGYTF.